What follows are 20 T cell receptor beta chains derived from one specimen sequenced in a study of blood T cells in healthy people across ages. Using a J-beta primer mix together with a sample-barcoded 5' primer, a second PCR was run for roughly 6 to 11 cycles. TCRdb reprocessed the 5' RACE reads via MiXCR and lists one record per CDR3 protein. The table shows roughly 2 million distinct CDR3 sequences, with around half occurring only once. Sequencing input: blood. Receptor source: a woman between 40 and 55 years old in good health.

This clonotype has only a few counts. This chain links TRBV20-1 with TRBJ2-7, with TRBD2 matching over 9 bases. The length of the CDR3 is 14 residues. Germline CDR1 and CDR2: DFQATT and SNEGSKA (reference sequence). V gave up 1 base and J gave up 1 base; unmatched junction bases: 2. CDR3 protein: CSARGLAVSYEQYF. The DNA of the CDR3 is TGCAGTGCTAGAGGACTAGCGGTGTCCTACGAGCAGTACTTC.

J is TRBJ2-3 and V is TRBV5-1; TRBD2 aligns across 12 bases. CDR3 length: 17 residues. CDR1 is SGHRS, CDR2 YFSETQ, per germline. Unmatched junction bases numbered 10, after V lost 4 bases and J lost 4 bases. CDR3 nucleotides: TGCGCCAGCAGCCCCAGGGCTAGCGGGGGGGCCGCAGATACGCAGTATTTT. It translates to CASSPRASGGAADTQYF. Variable domain in full (rest from reference TRBV5-1 and TRBJ2-3): KAGVTQTPRYLIKTRGQQVTLSCSPISGHRSVSWYQQTPGQGLQFLFEYFSETQRNKGNFPGRFSGRQFSNSRSEMNVSTLELGDSALYLCASSPRASGGAADTQYFGPGTRLTVL.

This chain uses TRBV4-1 with TRBJ2-7, with D perhaps TRBD1 or TRBD2 (5 bases each). This CDR3 contains 15 residues. Trimming pared 3 bases from V and 3 bases from J, leaving 15 bases between. The germline gives CDR1 MGHRA, CDR2 YSYEKL. CDR3 protein: CASSQGVVGYYEQYF. In DNA form, the CDR3 reads TGCGCCAGCAGCCAGGGGGTAGTTGGCTACTACGAGCAGTACTTC.

The CDR3 loop reads CASSIRERLHGYTF. The CDR3 DNA is TGTGCCAGCAGCATCAGGGAAAGGCTTCATGGCTACACCTTC. The chain employs TRBV12-3 or TRBV12-4 and TRBJ1-2; possible D gene TRBD1, 5 bases. Trimming removed 6 bases from V and 6 bases from J, with 17 bases in between. The CDR3 has 14 residues.

V and J are TRBV24-1 and TRBJ2-1, with 9 nucleotides matching TRBD2. The CDR3 is 15 amino acids. J gave up 5 bases and V 3 bases, and 4 bases lay outside the gene matches. In germline, CDR1 is KGHDR, CDR2 SFDVKD. CDR3 region: CATSDMGGGDNEQFF. In nucleotides, the CDR3 is TGTGCCACCAGTGATATGGGCGGGGGGGACAATGAGCAGTTCTTC.

The chain uses TRBV10-3 and TRBJ1-1, with 10 bases lining up with TRBD1. V lost 8 bases and J lost 4; bases outside the gene matches: 10. Germline CDR1 and CDR2: ENHRY and SYGVKD. The CDR3 has 15 amino acids. Written as DNA, the CDR3 is TGTGCCATCGGCCAGCCGGGACAGGGGTTCACTGAAGCTTTCTTT. It codes for CAIGQPGQGFTEAFF.

V usage is TRBV7-2 and J usage is TRBJ2-3; D remains ambiguous. The CDR3 spans 12 residues. Trimming pared 5 bases from V and 7 bases from J, leaving 10 bases between. The germline V gene has CDR1 SGHTA and CDR2 FQGNSA. CDR3 protein: CASSPFGYTQYF. The CDR3 DNA follows: TGTGCCAGCAGCCCCTTCGGGTATACGCAGTATTTT.

This chain links TRBV5-6 with TRBJ2-5; the D call may be TRBD1 or TRBD2 (6 bases each). This CDR3 comprises 14 residues. Germline V gives CDR1 SGHDT, CDR2 YYEEEE. Between the trimmed V and J ends, which lost 5 bases and 0 bases, there was a span of 11 bases. Here the CDR3 DNA reads TGTGCCAGCAGGCGAGGGGGGCACCAAGAGACCCAGTACTTC. It encodes CASRRGGHQETQYF.

This clonotype was recorded a few times. This chain uses TRBV4-1 with TRBJ2-7, with D tentatively TRBD1 (5 bases). The CDR3 covers 15 residues. Germline V lookup: CDR1 MGHRA, CDR2 YSYEKL. Trimming removed 1 base at V and 7 bases at J, with 17 bases between. For the CDR3, the DNA is TGCGCCAGCAGCCAAGCGACAGTTAACCCACGGGAGCAGTACTTC. This translates into CASSQATVNPREQYF.

The chain couples TRBV14 to TRBJ1-5, with no clear D. The CDR3 is 14 residues long. The germline CDR1 and CDR2 sequences are SGHDN and FVKESK. Trimming took off 4 bases at V and 9 bases at J, with 16 bases between the two ends. The CDR3 DNA sequence: TGTGCCAGCAGCCCGCCCGGGAGGGCAAGGCCCCAGCATTTT. This sequence encodes CASSPPGRARPQHF.

In this sample, this clonotype turned up a few times. V and J are TRBV15 and TRBJ2-5; maybe TRBD1 (5 bases). The CDR3 has 14 residues. Trimming pared 0 bases from V and 3 bases from J, leaving 8 bases between. Per the germline V gene, CDR1 is LNHNV and CDR2 is YYDKDF (reference sequence). The CDR3 region has the DNA TGTGCCACCAGCAGAGACAGGGTAAAAGAGACCCAGTACTTC. Encoded protein: CATSRDRVKETQYF.

The chain employs TRBV20-1 and TRBJ1-5; tentative D call: TRBD1 (6 bases). The CDR3 loop spans 14 amino acids. V lost 7 bases and J lost 3, with 16 bases in between. CDR1 DFQATT and CDR2 SNEGSKA come from the germline V gene (reference sequence). The CDR3 protein is CSVLVQGNNQPQHF. In nucleotides, the CDR3 is TGCAGTGTCTTAGTACAGGGAAACAATCAGCCCCAGCATTTT.

The chain recombines TRBV27 with TRBJ2-3, with D unclear. This CDR3 has 14 amino acids. The ends were cut back, 5 bases at V and 4 bases at J, with 13 bases in the middle. The germline gives CDR1 MNHEY, CDR2 SMNVEV (reference sequence). In DNA form, the CDR3 reads TGTGCCAGCAGTAACGTACAGAGAGCAGATACGCAGTATTTT. Translating it yields CASSNVQRADTQYF.

Notes on this clonotype: The junction departs from the called germline gene at one end, perhaps through a read error. The genes are TRBV15 and TRBJ1-5, with D maybe TRBD1 (5 bases). The CDR3 contains 15 residues. Germline CDR1 reads LNHNV; CDR2 reads YYDKDF (reference sequence). CDR3 sequence (DNA): TGTGTCACCAGCAGAGTTCAGGGTAGCAATCAGCCCCAGCATTTT. It yields the protein CVTSRVQGSNQPQHF.

The genes are TRBV5-4 and TRBJ1-6; D gene uncertain. The germline CDR1 and CDR2 sequences are SGHNT and YYREEE (reference sequence). Trimming cost V 0 bases and J 8 bases, with 9 bases left between them. CDR3 length: 14 residues. CDR3 in amino acids: CASSLDRPYSPLHF. CDR3 bases: TGTGCCAGCAGCTTGGATCGACCCTATTCACCCCTCCACTTT.

This clonotype showed up just a few times. The chain links TRBV4-1 to TRBJ2-1; 10 positions agree with TRBD2. The CDR3 totals 15 residues. Losses at the gene ends were 3 bases for V and 4 bases for J; bases not matched to a gene: 3. Germline V gene sequence: CDR1 MGHRA, CDR2 YSYEKL. The CDR3 DNA reads TGCGCCAGCAGCCATGGACTAGCGGAGTACAATGAGCAGTTCTTC. Translated, it gives CASSHGLAEYNEQFF.

The CDR3 spells CASTSAGQTYYNEQFF. As DNA, the CDR3 is TGTGCCAGTACCTCAGCGGGGCAGACCTACTACAATGAGCAGTTCTTC. V is TRBV19 and J is TRBJ2-1; TRBD2 aligns across 7 bases. Germline values: CDR1 LNHDA, CDR2 SQIVND (reference sequence). The junction had 12 bases not matched to a gene; V was cut back by 7 bases and J by 3 bases. This CDR3 contains 16 residues.

The chain carries TRBV28 and TRBJ2-3, with TRBD2 identical over 13 bases. The CDR3 spans 17 residues. J gave up 3 bases and V 5 bases, and 8 bases lay outside the gene matches. Looked up from germline, CDR1 is MDHEN and CDR2 is SYDVKM. In nucleotides, the CDR3 is TGTGCCAGCAGTCTCCCGGGGACTAGCGGGGTAACAGATACGCAGTATTTT. It yields the protein CASSLPGTSGVTDTQYF.

The rearrangement joins TRBV7-9 to TRBJ2-1, with 11 bases matching TRBD2. Germline-derived CDR1 and CDR2 are SEHNR and FQNEAQ (reference sequence). The junction had 8 bases not matched to a gene; V was cut back by 5 bases and J by 14 bases. The CDR3 spans 13 residues. Here the CDR3 reads CASSRRGLADKFF. The DNA for the CDR3 is TGTGCCAGCAGCCGAAGGGGACTAGCGGATAAGTTCTTC.

This clonotype was picked up one time. The V and J genes are TRBV29-1 and TRBJ1-1; 12 bases line up with TRBD1. With 4 bases clipped from V and 3 bases from J, the junction kept 6 bases outside the gene matches. CDR1 is SQVTM, CDR2 ANQGSEA, per germline. The CDR3 is 15 amino acids. Here the CDR3 DNA reads TGCAGCGTTGCCGGGACAGGGGGCGCGTACACTGAAGCTTTCTTT. This translates into CSVAGTGGAYTEAFF.